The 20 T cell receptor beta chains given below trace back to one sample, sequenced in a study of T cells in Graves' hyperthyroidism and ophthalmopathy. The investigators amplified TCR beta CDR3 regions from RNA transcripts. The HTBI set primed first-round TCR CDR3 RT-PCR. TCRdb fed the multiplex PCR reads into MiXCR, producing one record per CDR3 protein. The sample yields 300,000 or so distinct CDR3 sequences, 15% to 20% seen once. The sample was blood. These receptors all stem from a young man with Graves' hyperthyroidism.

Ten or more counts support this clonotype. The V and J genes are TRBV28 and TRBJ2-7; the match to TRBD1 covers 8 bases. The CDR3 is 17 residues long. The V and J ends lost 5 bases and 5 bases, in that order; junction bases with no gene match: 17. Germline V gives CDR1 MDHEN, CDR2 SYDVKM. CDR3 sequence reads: CASSPNAPIRGRNEQYF. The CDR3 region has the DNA TGTGCCAGCAGTCCAAACGCCCCGATCAGGGGGCGTAACGAGCAGTACTTC. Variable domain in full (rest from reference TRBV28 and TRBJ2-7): DVKVTQSSRYLVKRTGEKVFLECVQDMDHENMFWYRQDPGLGLRLIYFSYDVKMKEKGDIPEGYSVSREKKERFSLILESASTNQTSMYLCASSPNAPIRGRNEQYFGPGTRLTVT.

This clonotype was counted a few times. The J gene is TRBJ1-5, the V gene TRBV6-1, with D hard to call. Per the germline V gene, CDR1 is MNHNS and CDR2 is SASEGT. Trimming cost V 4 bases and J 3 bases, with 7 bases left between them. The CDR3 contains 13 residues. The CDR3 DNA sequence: TGTGCCAGCAGTGTTTGGTACAATCAGCCCCAGCATTTT. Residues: CASSVWYNQPQHF.

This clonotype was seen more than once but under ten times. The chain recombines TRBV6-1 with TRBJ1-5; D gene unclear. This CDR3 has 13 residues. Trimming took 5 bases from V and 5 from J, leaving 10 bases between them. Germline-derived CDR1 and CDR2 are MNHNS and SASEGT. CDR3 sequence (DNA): TGTGCCAGCAGTCAAATATTGGATCAGCCCCAGCATTTT. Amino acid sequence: CASSQILDQPQHF.

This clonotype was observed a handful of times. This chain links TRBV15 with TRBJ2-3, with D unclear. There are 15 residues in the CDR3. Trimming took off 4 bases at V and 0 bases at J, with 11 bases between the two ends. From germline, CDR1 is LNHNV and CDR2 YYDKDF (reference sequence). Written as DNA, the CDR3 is TGTGCCACCAGCATCCGCGGAACTAGCACAGATACGCAGTATTTT. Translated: CATSIRGTSTDTQYF.

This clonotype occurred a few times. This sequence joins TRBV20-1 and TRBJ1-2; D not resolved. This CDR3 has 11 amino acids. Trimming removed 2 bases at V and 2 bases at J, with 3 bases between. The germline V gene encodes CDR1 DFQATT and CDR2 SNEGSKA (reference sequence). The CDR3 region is CSARKNYGYTF. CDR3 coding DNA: TGCAGTGCTAGAAAAAACTATGGCTACACCTTC.

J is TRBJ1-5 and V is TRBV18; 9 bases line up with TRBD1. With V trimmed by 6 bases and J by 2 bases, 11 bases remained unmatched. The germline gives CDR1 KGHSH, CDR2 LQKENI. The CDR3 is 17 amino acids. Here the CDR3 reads CASSHTPGQGGNQPQHF. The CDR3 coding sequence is TGTGCCAGCTCCCATACCCCGGGACAGGGAGGCAATCAGCCCCAGCATTTT.

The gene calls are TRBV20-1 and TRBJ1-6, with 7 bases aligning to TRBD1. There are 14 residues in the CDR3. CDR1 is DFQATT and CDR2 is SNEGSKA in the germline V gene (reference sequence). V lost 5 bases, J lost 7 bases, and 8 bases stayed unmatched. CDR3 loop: CSAGQDRRNSPLHF. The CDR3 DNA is TGCAGTGCTGGGCAGGACAGGCGGAATTCACCCCTCCACTTT.

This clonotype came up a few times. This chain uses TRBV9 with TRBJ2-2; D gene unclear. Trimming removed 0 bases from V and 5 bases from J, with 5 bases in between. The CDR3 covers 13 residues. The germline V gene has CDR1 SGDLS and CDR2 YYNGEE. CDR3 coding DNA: TGTGCCAGCAGCGTAGGGTGGACCGGGGAGCTGTTTTTT. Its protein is CASSVGWTGELFF.

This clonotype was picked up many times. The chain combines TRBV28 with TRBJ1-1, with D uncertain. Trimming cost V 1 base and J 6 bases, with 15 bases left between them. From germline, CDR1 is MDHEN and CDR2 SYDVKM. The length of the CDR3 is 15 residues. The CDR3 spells CASSLYRSRVAEAFF. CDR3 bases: TGTGCCAGCAGTTTATATAGGAGCCGGGTTGCTGAAGCTTTCTTT. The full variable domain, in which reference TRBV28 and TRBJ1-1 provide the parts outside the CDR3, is DVKVTQSSRYLVKRTGEKVFLECVQDMDHENMFWYRQDPGLGLRLIYFSYDVKMKEKGDIPEGYSVSREKKERFSLILESASTNQTSMYLCASSLYRSRVAEAFFGQGTRLTVV.

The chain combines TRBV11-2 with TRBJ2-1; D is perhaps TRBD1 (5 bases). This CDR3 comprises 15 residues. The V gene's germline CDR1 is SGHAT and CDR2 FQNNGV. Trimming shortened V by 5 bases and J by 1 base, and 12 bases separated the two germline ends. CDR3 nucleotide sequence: TGTGCCAGCAGCCAGGACACCTATTCCTACAATGAGCAGTTCTTC. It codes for CASSQDTYSYNEQFF.

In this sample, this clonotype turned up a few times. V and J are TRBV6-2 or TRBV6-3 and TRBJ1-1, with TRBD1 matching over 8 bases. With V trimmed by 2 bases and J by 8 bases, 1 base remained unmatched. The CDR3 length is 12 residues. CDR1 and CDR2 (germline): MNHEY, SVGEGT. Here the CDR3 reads CASSYGTGEAFF. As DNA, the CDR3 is TGTGCCAGCAGTTACGGGACAGGCGAAGCTTTCTTT.

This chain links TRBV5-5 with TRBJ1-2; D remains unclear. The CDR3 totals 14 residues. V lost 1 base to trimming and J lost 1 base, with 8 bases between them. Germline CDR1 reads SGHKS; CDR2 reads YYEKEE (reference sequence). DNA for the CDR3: TGTGCCAGCAGCTTGAAAACTAGTAACTATGGCTACACCTTC. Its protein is CASSLKTSNYGYTF. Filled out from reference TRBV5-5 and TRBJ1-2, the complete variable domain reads DAGVTQSPTHLIKTRGQQVTLRCSPISGHKSVSWYQQVLGQGPQFIFQYYEKEERGRGNFPDRFSARQFPNYSSELNVNALLLGDSALYLCASSLKTSNYGYTFGSGTRLTVV.

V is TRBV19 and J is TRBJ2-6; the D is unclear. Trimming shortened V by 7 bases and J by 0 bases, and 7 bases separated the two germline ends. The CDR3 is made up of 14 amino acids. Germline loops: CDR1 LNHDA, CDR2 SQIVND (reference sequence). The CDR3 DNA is TGTGCCAGTAATCAGGTCTCTGGGGCCAACGTCCTGACTTTC. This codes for CASNQVSGANVLTF.

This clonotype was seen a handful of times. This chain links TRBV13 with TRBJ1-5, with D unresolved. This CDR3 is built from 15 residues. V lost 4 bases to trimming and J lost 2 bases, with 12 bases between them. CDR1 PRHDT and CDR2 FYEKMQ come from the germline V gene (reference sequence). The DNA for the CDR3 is TGTGCCAGCAGCTCCACCCTAACAGGCAATCAGCCCCAGCATTTT. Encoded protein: CASSSTLTGNQPQHF.

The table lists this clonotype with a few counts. Written as DNA, the CDR3 is TGTGCCAGCAGCCAAGAAACGGTAGGCACAGATACGCAGTATTTT. Translating it yields CASSQETVGTDTQYF. The chain has TRBV3-1 and TRBJ2-3; D unclear. This CDR3 region has 15 residues. Trimming removed 0 bases at V and 1 base at J, with 8 bases between. Per the germline V gene, CDR1 is LGHDT and CDR2 is YNNKEL (reference sequence).

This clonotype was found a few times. The CDR3 reads CASSIGGETLYGYTF. The CDR3 DNA reads as TGTGCCAGTAGTATAGGTGGAGAAACTCTCTATGGCTACACCTTC. The gene calls are TRBV19 and TRBJ1-2, with no clear D. V was pared by 1 base and J by 4 bases, with 13 bases between. This CDR3 comprises 15 residues. Germline V gene sequence: CDR1 LNHDA, CDR2 SQIVND (reference sequence).

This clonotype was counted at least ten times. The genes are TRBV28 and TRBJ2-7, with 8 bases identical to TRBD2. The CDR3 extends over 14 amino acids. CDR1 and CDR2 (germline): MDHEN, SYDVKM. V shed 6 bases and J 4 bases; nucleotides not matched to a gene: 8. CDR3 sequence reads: CASRTGTSLYEQYF. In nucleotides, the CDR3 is TGTGCCAGCAGAACCGGGACTAGTTTGTACGAGCAGTACTTC.

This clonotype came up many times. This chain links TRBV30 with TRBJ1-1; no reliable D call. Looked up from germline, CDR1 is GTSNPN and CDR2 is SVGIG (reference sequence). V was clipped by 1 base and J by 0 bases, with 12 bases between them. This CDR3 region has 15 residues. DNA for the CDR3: TGTGCCTGGAGTGGGTTCCCCGGAATGAACACTGAAGCTTTCTTT. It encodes CAWSGFPGMNTEAFF. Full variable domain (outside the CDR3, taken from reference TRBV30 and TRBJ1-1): SQTIHQWPATLVQPVGSPLSLECTVEGTSNPNLYWYRQAAGRGLQLLFYSVGIGQISSEVPQNLSASRPQDRQFILSSKKLLLSDSGFYLCAWSGFPGMNTEAFFGQGTRLTVV.

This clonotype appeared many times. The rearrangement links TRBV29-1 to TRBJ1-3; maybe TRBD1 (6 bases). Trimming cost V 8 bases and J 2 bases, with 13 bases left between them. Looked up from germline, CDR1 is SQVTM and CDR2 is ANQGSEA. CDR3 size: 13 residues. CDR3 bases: TGCAGCACCGGAGGGGGGACTGGAAACACCATATATTTT. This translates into CSTGGGTGNTIYF. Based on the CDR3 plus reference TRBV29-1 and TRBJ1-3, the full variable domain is SAVISQKPSRDICQRGTSLTIQCQVDSQVTMMFWYRQQPGQSLTLIATANQGSEATYESGFVIDKFPISRPNLTFSTLTVSNMSPEDSSIYLCSTGGGTGNTIYFGEGSWLTVV.

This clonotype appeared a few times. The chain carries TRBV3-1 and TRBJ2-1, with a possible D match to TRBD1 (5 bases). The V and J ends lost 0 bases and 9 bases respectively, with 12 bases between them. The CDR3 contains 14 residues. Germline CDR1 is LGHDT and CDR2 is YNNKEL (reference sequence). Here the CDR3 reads CASSQEGLDLEQFF. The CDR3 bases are TGTGCCAGCAGCCAAGAGGGGCTAGATCTTGAGCAGTTCTTC.